Listed below are T cell receptor beta chains from one sample, sequenced in a study of blood T cell repertoires in COVID-19. Measured with immunoSEQ multiplex PCR; TCRdb has only the in-frame clones, and not every one. This repertoire shows a few hundred thousand clones, 80% to 90% found once; its top ten account for approximately 1%. Sample: PBMCs or T cells enriched from blood (not recorded which). These receptors were taken from a man aged 18 to 35 who had recovered from COVID-19. Both conserved end residues are trimmed from each CDR3.

V gene,J gene,CDR3 protein
TRBV5-1,TRBJ1-1,ASSLDGRARTEAF
TRBV5-1,TRBJ1-6,ASSRAPGRNSPLH
TRBV7-2,TRBJ1-1,ASSLGQENTEAF
TRBV6-2/TRBV6-3,TRBJ2-7,ASSPGRKPLIYEQY
TRBV14,TRBJ1-1,ASSQEGGGATEAF
TRBV5-1,TRBJ2-5,ASSMGQGLDRETQY
TRBV7-9,TRBJ1-2,ASSFNNPGSYGYT
TRBV19,TRBJ2-6,ASSRLAGGLWGGANVLT
TRBV14,TRBJ2-5,ASSRSRRETQY
TRBV5-4,TRBJ1-2,ASSLDRVYGYT
TRBV7-2,TRBJ1-2,ASSSPSQTHGYT
TRBV14,TRBJ1-2,ASSSIPIVDGYT
TRBV5-1,TRBJ2-7,ASSSPGPTYEQY
TRBV29-1,TRBJ2-4,SVSVSTDIQY
TRBV27,TRBJ1-1,ASSTRQGLWAF
TRBV18,TRBJ2-1,ASSAGLAGVYNEQF
TRBV6-5,TRBJ2-3,ASNDRGNTDTQY
TRBV2,TRBJ2-5,ASIGQGGETQY
TRBV23-1,TRBJ1-1,ASSHRPFRDTEAF
TRBV15,TRBJ1-5,ATSPTGYQPQH